These 15 T cell receptor beta chains originate from one sample sequenced in a study of blood T cell repertoires in COVID-19 (dated by TCRdb to the early 2020s). Libraries were built with the immunoSEQ multiplex PCR assay. Held by TCRdb, this immuneACCESS table contains in-frame sequences only and omits some clones. Under half of the omission traces to an unresolved V gene where checked; the cause of the rest is unknown. This sample is represented by 300,000 or so clones; roughly 86% of them were singletons. The ten largest clones capture around 7.8% of the sample. The sequencing sample was made of peripheral blood. The receptor set was obtained from a woman between 45 and 65 years old who had recovered from COVID-19.

The rearrangement joins TRBV15 to TRBJ2-1; 8 bases are a match to TRBD2. Germline lookup yields CDR1 LNHNV and CDR2 YYDKDF (reference sequence). V was pared by 0 bases and J by 7 bases, with 8 bases of the junction left unmatched. This CDR3 spans 16 amino acids. DNA for the CDR3: TGTGCCACCAGCAGAGAGGGCGGGAGGACGGGGAATGAGCAGTTCTTC. It encodes CATSREGGRTGNEQFF.

This clone was recorded a few times. The rearrangement uses TRBV6-2 or TRBV6-3 and TRBJ2-3; D not resolved. Germline CDR1 and CDR2: MNHEY and SVGEGT. V dropped 0 bases and J dropped 4 bases, with 14 bases sitting between them. This CDR3 contains 16 residues. In nucleotides, the CDR3 is TGTGCCAGCAGTTACTCGGCTAGTGGCTTACCAGATACGCAGTATTTT. It is translated as CASSYSASGLPDTQYF.

This clone has just a few counts. This chain uses TRBV10-1 with TRBJ1-1; no clear D gene. Trimming left V 4 bases short and J 3 bases short, with 9 bases between. The CDR3 has 13 amino acids. Per germline, CDR1 WNHNN and CDR2 SYGVQD (reference sequence). The CDR3 loop reads CASSAELYTEAFF. The CDR3, as DNA: TGCGCCAGCAGTGCGGAGCTTTACACTGAAGCTTTCTTT.

The chain couples TRBV28 to TRBJ2-5; 8 nucleotides line up with TRBD2. CDR1 is MDHEN and CDR2 is SYDVKM in the germline V gene. The length of the CDR3 is 13 residues. The trim removed 5 bases at V and 4 bases at J, leaving 3 bases unmatched. In nucleotides, the CDR3 is TGTGCCAGCAGTCTGGGACTAGTAGAGACCCAGTACTTC. The encoded protein is CASSLGLVETQYF.

On this clone itself: This sample also contains other DNA sequences that code for the same CDR3. The chain recombines TRBV6-2 or TRBV6-3 with TRBJ1-5; tentatively, D is TRBD1 (6 bases). CDR3 size: 14 residues. V gave up 2 bases and J gave up 6 bases, with 11 bases separating them. Germline CDR1 and CDR2: MNHEY and SVGEGT. CDR3 region: CASSYSGGSQPQHF. Here the CDR3 DNA reads TGTGCCAGCAGTTACAGTGGGGGCTCTCAGCCCCAGCATTTT.

In its sample, this clone was seen a few times. V gene TRBV12-1 combines with J gene TRBJ2-7; the table gives TRBD2 as D, unverified against the DNA. TRBV12-1 is classified as a pseudogene. The CDR3 totals 17 residues. CDR3 loop: CASSPKSSGRTPYEQYF. As DNA, the CDR3 is TGTGCCAGCAGCCCTAAAAGTAGCGGGAGGACCCCCTACGAGCAGTACTTC.

The sample holds a few counts of this clone. The rearrangement uses TRBV7-8 and TRBJ2-1; TRBD2 matches 11 bases. V lost 5 bases, J lost 5 bases, and 5 bases stayed unmatched. In germline, CDR1 is SGHVS, CDR2 FQNEAQ. The CDR3 consists of 15 residues. CDR3 in amino acids: CASSPTGLADNEQFF. The CDR3 nucleotides are TGTGCCAGCAGCCCCACGGGACTAGCGGACAATGAGCAGTTCTTC. The entire variable domain, with the rest obtained from reference TRBV7-8 and TRBJ2-1, is as follows: GAGVSQSPRYKVAKRGQDVALRCDPISGHVSLFWYQQALGQGPEFLTYFQNEAQLDKSGLPSDRFFAERPEGSVSTLKIQRTQQEDSAVYLCASSPTGLADNEQFFGPGTRLTVL.

The chain employs TRBV27 and TRBJ1-1, with 10 bases fitting TRBD1. Germline V gene sequence: CDR1 MNHEY, CDR2 SMNVEV (reference sequence). V shed 7 bases and J 3 bases; nucleotides not matched to a gene: 2. This CDR3 comprises 13 residues. The CDR3 region is CASIGQGDTEAFF. DNA of the CDR3: TGTGCCAGCATTGGACAGGGGGACACTGAAGCTTTCTTT.

The rearrangement uses TRBV2 and TRBJ2-6; 10 bases fit TRBD1. The J segment lost 4 bases and the V segment lost 8 bases, leaving 11 bases of the junction unmatched. This CDR3 has 17 residues. CDR1 SNHLY and CDR2 FYNNEI come from the germline V gene. The CDR3 bases are TGTGCCAGCGTCAGACAGGGGGCGTACTCCGGGGCCAACGTCCTGACTTTC. Amino acids: CASVRQGAYSGANVLTF.

The gene calls are TRBV19 and TRBJ2-1; 9 bases are a match to TRBD1. Germline V gives CDR1 LNHDA, CDR2 SQIVND (reference sequence). V shed 3 bases and J 8 bases; nucleotides not matched to a gene: 11. CDR3 length: 16 amino acids. CDR3 in amino acids: CASSMGSGQGWDEQFF. The CDR3 nucleotides read TGTGCCAGTAGTATGGGCAGCGGACAGGGGTGGGATGAGCAGTTCTTC. Variable domain in full (rest from reference TRBV19 and TRBJ2-1): DGGITQSPKYLFRKEGQNVTLSCEQNLNHDAMYWYRQDPGQGLRLIYYSQIVNDFQKGDIAEGYSVSREKKESFPLTVTSAQKNPTAFYLCASSMGSGQGWDEQFFGPGTRLTVL.

The chain links TRBV5-1 to TRBJ2-5; D perhaps matches TRBD1 (6 bases). This CDR3 has 15 amino acids. CDR1 and CDR2 (germline): SGHRS, YFSETQ. V lost 0 bases and J 0 bases, leaving 9 bases between the germline ends. The CDR3 coding sequence is TGCGCCAGCAGCTTGGTAGGGGGTAACCAAGAGACCCAGTACTTC. Amino acid sequence: CASSLVGGNQETQYF.

The chain links TRBV5-4 to TRBJ2-3; 9 nucleotides align to TRBD2. This CDR3 spans 15 amino acids. Unmatched junction bases numbered 2, after V lost 0 bases and J lost 3 bases. In germline, CDR1 is SGHNT, CDR2 YYREEE (reference sequence). The CDR3 region is CASSLGLAETDTQYF. CDR3 DNA: TGTGCCAGCAGCTTGGGACTAGCGGAAACAGATACGCAGTATTTT.

V and J are TRBV7-9 and TRBJ2-7, with D unclear. Germline values: CDR1 SEHNR, CDR2 FQNEAQ (reference sequence). Trimming left V 2 bases short and J 6 bases short, with 14 bases between. The CDR3 totals 14 residues. In DNA, the CDR3 is TGTGCCAGCAGCTTACCAAAGGTTGGCGGCGAGCAGTACTTC. This sequence encodes CASSLPKVGGEQYF.

The chain combines TRBV7-2 with TRBJ1-2; 10 bases align to TRBD1. Looked up from germline, CDR1 is SGHTA and CDR2 is FQGNSA. J lost 7 bases, V lost 4 bases, and 6 bases had no gene match. CDR3 length: 14 residues. This CDR3 is CASSSRDRGSGYTF. CDR3 sequence (DNA): TGTGCCAGCAGCTCCCGGGACAGGGGCTCTGGCTACACCTTC.

The V and J genes are TRBV5-4 and TRBJ1-4; D not certain. V was shortened by 4 bases and J by 7 bases, with 11 bases between the two germline ends. Germline-derived CDR1 and CDR2 are SGHNT and YYREEE (reference sequence). This CDR3 region has 13 residues. Here the CDR3 DNA reads TGTGCCAGCAGCAAACAGTTAGGTGAAAAACTGTTTTTT. It encodes CASSKQLGEKLFF.